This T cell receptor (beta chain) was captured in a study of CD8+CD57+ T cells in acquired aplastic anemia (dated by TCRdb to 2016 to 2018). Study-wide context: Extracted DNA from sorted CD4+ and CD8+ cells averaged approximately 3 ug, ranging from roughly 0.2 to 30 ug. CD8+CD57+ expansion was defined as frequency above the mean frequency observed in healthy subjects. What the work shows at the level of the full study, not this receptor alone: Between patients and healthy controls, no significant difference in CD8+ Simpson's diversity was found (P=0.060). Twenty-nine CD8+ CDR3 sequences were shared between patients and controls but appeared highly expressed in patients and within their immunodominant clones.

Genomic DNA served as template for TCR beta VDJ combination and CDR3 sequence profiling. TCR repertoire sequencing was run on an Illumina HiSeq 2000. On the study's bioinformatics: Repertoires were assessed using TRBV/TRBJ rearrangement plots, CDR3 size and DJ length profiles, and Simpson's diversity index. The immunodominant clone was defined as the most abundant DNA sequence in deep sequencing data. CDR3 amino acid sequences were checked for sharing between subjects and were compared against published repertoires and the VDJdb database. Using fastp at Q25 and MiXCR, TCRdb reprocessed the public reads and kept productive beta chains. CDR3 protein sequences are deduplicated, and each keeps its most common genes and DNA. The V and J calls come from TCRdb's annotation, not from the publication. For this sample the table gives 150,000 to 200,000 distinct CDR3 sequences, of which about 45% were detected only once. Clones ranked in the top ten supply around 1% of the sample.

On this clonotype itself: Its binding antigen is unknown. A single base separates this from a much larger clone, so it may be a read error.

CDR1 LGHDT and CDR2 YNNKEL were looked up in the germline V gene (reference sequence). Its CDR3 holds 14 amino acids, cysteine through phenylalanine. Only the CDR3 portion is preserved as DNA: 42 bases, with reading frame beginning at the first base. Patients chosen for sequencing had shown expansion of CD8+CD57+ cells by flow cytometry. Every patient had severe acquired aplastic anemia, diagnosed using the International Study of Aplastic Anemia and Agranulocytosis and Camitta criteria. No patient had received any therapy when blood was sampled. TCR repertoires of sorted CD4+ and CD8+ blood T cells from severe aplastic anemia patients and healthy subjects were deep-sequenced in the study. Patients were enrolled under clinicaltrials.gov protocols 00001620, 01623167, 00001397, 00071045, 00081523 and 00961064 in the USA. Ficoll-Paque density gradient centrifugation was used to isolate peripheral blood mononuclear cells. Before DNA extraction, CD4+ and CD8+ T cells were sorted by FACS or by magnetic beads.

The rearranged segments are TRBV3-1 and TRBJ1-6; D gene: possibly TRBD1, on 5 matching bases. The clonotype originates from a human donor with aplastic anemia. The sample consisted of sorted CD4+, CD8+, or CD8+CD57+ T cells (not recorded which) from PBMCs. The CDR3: CASSLAVGDSPPHF. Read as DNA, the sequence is TGTGCCAGCAGCCTAGCCGTAGGGGATTCACCCCCCCACTTT.